This T cell receptor (beta chain) stems from a study of human T cells and chemical hapten exposure. TCRdb fed the RACE reads into MiXCR, producing one record per CDR3 protein. The sample has more than 85,000 distinct CDR3 sequences; about a tenth are singletons. This clonotype appeared a few times. The antigen is unknown. The study, taken as a whole, reports: While controls formed fewer of them, expanded TCRs formed significantly more large CDR3 similarity clusters.

Time point noted: patch test 2, 6 weeks after DPC sensitization. The treatment is: therapeutic diphenylcyclopropenone sensitization with weekly scalp DPC. The ends lost 3 bases at V and 2 bases at J; junction bases unmatched: 7. This CDR3 is 15 amino acids long. Germline values: CDR1 DFQATT, CDR2 SNEGSKA (reference sequence). The chain recombines TRBV20-1 with TRBJ1-3, with 7 bases that match TRBD1. The clonotype was recovered from a woman between 40 and 55 years old with alopecia areata. Some clones in this sample may be carry-over from other donors' samples. Sequenced material: whole blood, taken in connection with sensitization to the hapten diphenylcyclopropenone (DPC). CDR3 DNA: TGCAGTGCTAGGGGGTTTGGGACAGCTGGAAACACCATATATTTT. Translation gives CSARGFGTAGNTIYF.